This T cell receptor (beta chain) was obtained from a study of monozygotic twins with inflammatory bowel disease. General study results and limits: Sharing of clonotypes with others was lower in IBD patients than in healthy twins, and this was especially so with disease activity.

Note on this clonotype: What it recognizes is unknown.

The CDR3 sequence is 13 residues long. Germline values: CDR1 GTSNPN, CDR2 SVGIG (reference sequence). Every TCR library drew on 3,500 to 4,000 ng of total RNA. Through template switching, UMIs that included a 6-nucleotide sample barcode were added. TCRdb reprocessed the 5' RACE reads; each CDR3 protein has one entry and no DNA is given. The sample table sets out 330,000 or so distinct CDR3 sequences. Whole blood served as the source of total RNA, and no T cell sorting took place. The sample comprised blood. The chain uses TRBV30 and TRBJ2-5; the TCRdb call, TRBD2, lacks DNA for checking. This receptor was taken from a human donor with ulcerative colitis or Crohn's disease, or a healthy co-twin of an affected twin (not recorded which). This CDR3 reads CAWSVQGGETQYF.